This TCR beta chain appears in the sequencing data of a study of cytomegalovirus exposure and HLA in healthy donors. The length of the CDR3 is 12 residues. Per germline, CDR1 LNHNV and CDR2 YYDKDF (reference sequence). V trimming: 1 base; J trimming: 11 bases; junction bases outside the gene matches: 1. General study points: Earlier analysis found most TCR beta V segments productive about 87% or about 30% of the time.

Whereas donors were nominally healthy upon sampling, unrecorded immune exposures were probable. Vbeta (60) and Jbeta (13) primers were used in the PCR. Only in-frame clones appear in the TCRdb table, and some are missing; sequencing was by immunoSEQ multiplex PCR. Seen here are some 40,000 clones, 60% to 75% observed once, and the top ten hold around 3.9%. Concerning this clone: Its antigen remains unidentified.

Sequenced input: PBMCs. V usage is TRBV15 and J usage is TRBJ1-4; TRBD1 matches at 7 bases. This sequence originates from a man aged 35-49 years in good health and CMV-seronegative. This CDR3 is CATSRATGKLFF. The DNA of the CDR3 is TGTGCCACCAGCAGAGCGACAGGGAAACTGTTTTTT. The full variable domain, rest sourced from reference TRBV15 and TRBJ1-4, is DAMVIQNPRYQVTQFGKPVTLSCSQTLNHNVMYWYQQKSSQAPKLLFHYYDKDFNNEADTPDNFQSRRPNTSFCFLDIRSPGLGDTAMYLCATSRATGKLFFGSGTQLSVL.